The T cell receptor beta chain under discussion was sequenced for a study of T-cell memory formation after mild COVID-19. Study summary: Largely, TCR clusters stayed within a single donor. Study findings and constraints: Some responding clones appeared in pre-infection memory, suggesting cross-reactive memory joined. Clones contracting day 15 to 85 were balanced CD4/CD8; later expanders leaned CD4+. Those CD4+ clones that contracted were mainly in CM and EM (CD8+ ones in EMRA).

In TCRdb, the 5' RACE reads were re-called with MiXCR into one record per CDR3 protein. The data hold around 410,000 distinct CDR3 sequences, with under 25% observed a single time. This clonotype was recorded many times. What it recognizes is unknown. CDR3 length: 14 amino acids. V was cut by 5 bases and J by 6 bases, with 17 bases left in between. Germline lookup yields CDR1 MNHNY and CDR2 SVGAGI (reference sequence). The genes are TRBV6-6 and TRBJ2-7; D is ambiguous. The clonotype originates from an adult woman who had mild COVID-19 (a few samples of this study predate the infection). Cell type and time point are not known. Sample: PBMCs or a T cell subset sorted from them (not recorded which). As DNA, the CDR3 is TGTGCCAGCAGTCATGGCACAGCCCTGGTCGAGCAGTACTTC. Its protein product is CASSHGTALVEQYF.